The 11 T cell receptor beta chains given below trace back to one sample, sequenced in a study of CD8+ T cells in alopecia areata. Extracted RNA was reverse transcribed, and the resulting cDNA served as sequencing template. The assay was immunoSEQ multiplex PCR, and TCRdb's table has in-frame clones only and misses some. The sample carries about 220,000 clones, around three fifths recorded once. The treatment was: oral pan-JAK inhibitor, 5-10 mg twice daily. The specimen comprised CD4+ T cells sorted from blood, sampled at week 4, from a patient treated with tofacitinib. These TCRs come from a human donor with alopecia areata.

The V gene is TRBV6-5, the J gene TRBJ2-1; weak D call: TRBD2 (6 bases). Germline V CDR1 and CDR2: MNHEY, SVGAGI. V lost 10 bases and J lost 4, with 11 bases in between. The CDR3 length is 12 residues. The CDR3 sequence: CAIRGSYNEQFF. The CDR3 nucleotides read TGTGCCATCCGGGGGTCTTACAATGAGCAGTTCTTC.

This sequence joins TRBV29-1 and TRBJ1-2, with 8 bases matching TRBD1. CDR3 length equals 14 residues. In germline, CDR1 is SQVTM, CDR2 ANQGSEA. Trimming at V came to 0 bases and at J to 8 bases, leaving 8 bases not matched to a gene. The CDR3: CSVEDQKDRGGYTF. The CDR3 DNA sequence: TGCAGCGTTGAAGATCAAAAAGACAGGGGAGGCTACACCTTC.

The rearrangement uses TRBV6-5 and TRBJ1-2; 9 bases are shared with TRBD1. V dropped 2 bases and J dropped 3; count of bases not matched to a gene: 7. The length of the CDR3 is 16 residues. The V gene's germline CDR1 is MNHEY and CDR2 SVGAGI. Here the CDR3 DNA reads TGTGCCAGCAGTTACCGTGGGACAGGGATCGACTATGGCTACACCTTC. Translating it yields CASSYRGTGIDYGYTF.

V gene TRBV6-6 combines with J gene TRBJ1-1, with 8 positions matching TRBD1. CDR1 and CDR2 (germline): MNHNY, SVGAGI (reference sequence). There are 13 residues in the CDR3. J gave up 5 bases and V 2 bases, and 1 base lay outside the gene matches. CDR3 loop: CASSYGQGTEAFF. CDR3 DNA: TGTGCCAGCAGTTACGGACAGGGAACTGAAGCTTTCTTT.

This chain links TRBV27 with TRBJ2-3; no clear D gene. With 2 bases removed from V and 6 bases from J, the gap between germline ends came to 9 bases. Germline lookup yields CDR1 MNHEY and CDR2 SMNVEV (reference sequence). This CDR3 is built from 13 residues. The CDR3 loop is CASSLQLGDTQYF. DNA for the CDR3: TGTGCCAGCAGTTTACAGCTGGGTGATACGCAGTATTTT.

This chain links TRBV10-3 with TRBJ1-5; no clear D gene. The V end was cut by 5 bases, the J end by 7 bases, with 12 bases between. Germline V gene lookup returns CDR1 ENHRY and CDR2 SYGVKD. The CDR3 has 13 amino acids. DNA of the CDR3: TGTGCCATCAGTCTCGCCGCGAACCAGCCCCAGCATTTT. Translating gives CAISLAANQPQHF.

This rearrangement joins TRBV7-3 to TRBJ2-1, with 7 bases aligning to TRBD1. The CDR3 has 14 residues. The trim removed 5 bases at V and 3 bases at J, leaving 4 bases unmatched. Germline lookup yields CDR1 SGHTA and CDR2 FQGTGA. In DNA form, the CDR3 reads TGTGCCAGCAGCCTAGACAGGGACTACAATGAGCAGTTCTTC. Translated, it gives CASSLDRDYNEQFF. The full variable domain, its missing parts supplied by reference TRBV7-3 and TRBJ2-1, is GAGVSQTPSNKVTEKGKYVELRCDPISGHTALYWYRQSLGQGPEFLIYFQGTGAADDSGLPNDRFFAVRPEGSVSTLKIQRTERGDSAVYLCASSLDRDYNEQFFGPGTRLTVL.

This clone has ten or more counts. This sample also contains other DNA sequences that code for the same CDR3. This chain connects TRBV4-2 to TRBJ2-1; possibly TRBD2 for D (7 bases). Trimming cost V 1 base and J 8 bases, with 18 bases left between them. The germline V gene has CDR1 LGHNA and CDR2 YNFKEQ. The CDR3 has 16 amino acids. Here the CDR3 reads CASSQGPGGPVHEQFF. The CDR3 DNA reads as TGTGCCAGCAGCCAAGGTCCGGGGGGCCCGGTGCATGAGCAGTTCTTC.

The rearrangement uses TRBV19 and TRBJ1-2; the D gene is possibly TRBD1 (5 bases). From germline, CDR1 is LNHDA and CDR2 SQIVND (reference sequence). Trimming stripped 3 bases from V and 8 bases from J, with 22 bases between. The CDR3 covers 16 residues. The CDR3 coding sequence is TGTGCCAGTAGTATTTGGGATGCGGGGGATGATTACGGCTACACCTTC. Translation gives CASSIWDAGDDYGYTF.

This clone was seen only a few times. This sequence joins TRBV6-5 and TRBJ1-4; tentative D call: TRBD1 (6 bases). The length of the CDR3 is 14 residues. V lost 8 bases to trimming and J lost 1 base, with 11 bases between them. Germline CDR1 is MNHEY and CDR2 is SVGAGI. CDR3 sequence: CASGEGGTNEKLFF. CDR3 in DNA: TGTGCCAGCGGGGAGGGGGGAACTAATGAAAAACTGTTTTTT.

This chain joins TRBV6-5 and TRBJ1-1; D gene ambiguous. This CDR3 spans 13 amino acids. The germline V gene encodes CDR1 MNHEY and CDR2 SVGAGI. V lost 5 bases to trimming and J lost 6 bases, with 13 bases between them. The CDR3 here is CASSRNTAAEAFF. In nucleotides, the CDR3 is TGTGCCAGCAGTCGAAACACGGCCGCTGAAGCTTTCTTT.